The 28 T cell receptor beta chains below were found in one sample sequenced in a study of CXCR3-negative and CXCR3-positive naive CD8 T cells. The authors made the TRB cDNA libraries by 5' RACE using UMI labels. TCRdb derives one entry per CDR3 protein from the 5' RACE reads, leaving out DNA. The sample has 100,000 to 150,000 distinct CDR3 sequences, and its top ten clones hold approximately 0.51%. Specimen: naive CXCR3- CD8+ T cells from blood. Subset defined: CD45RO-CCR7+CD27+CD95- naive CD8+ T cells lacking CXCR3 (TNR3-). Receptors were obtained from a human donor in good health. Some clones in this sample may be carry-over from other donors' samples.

The CDR3 loop reads CASSPRWGAPEETQYF. The rearrangement uses TRBV7-2 and TRBJ2-5; TCRdb proposes TRBD1, but this gene call is untestable without DNA. The CDR3 loop spans 16 amino acids. CDR1 is SGHTA and CDR2 is FQGNSA in the germline V gene. The full variable domain, its missing parts supplied by reference TRBV7-2 and TRBJ2-5, is GAGVSQSPSNKVTEKGKDVELRCDPISGHTALYWYRQSLGQGLEFLIYFQGNSAPDKSGLPSDRFSAERTGGSVSTLTIQRTQQEDSAVYLCASSPRWGAPEETQYFGPGTRLLVL.

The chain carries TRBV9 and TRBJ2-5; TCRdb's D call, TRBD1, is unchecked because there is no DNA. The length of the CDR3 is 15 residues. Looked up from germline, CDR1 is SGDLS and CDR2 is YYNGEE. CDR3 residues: CASSVAGHRQETQYF.

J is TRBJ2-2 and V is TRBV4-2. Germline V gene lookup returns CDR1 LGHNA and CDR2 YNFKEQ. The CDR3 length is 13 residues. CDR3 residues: CASTPGNTGELFF.

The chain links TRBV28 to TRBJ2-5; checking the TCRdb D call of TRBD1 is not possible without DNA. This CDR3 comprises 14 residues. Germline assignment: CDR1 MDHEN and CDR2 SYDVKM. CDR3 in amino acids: CTSSLLGRGETQYF.

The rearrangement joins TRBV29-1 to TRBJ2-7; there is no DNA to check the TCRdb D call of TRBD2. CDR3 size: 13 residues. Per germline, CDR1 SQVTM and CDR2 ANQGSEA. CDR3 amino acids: CSVGTADPYEQYF.

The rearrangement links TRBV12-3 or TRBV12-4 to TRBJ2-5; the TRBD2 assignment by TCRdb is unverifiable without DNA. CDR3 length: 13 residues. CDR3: CASRSIAGGTQYF.

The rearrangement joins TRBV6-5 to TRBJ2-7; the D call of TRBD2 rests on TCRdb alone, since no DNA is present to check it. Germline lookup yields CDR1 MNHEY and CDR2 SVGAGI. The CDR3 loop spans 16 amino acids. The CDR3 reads CASSEYRDSPLYEQYF.

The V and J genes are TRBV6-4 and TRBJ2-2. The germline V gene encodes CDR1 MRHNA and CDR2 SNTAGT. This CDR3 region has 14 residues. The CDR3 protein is CASSDGGNTGELFF.

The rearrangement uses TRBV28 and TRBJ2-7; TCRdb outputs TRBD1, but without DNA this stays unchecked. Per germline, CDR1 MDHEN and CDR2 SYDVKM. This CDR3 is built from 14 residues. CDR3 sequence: CASRGGAVYYEQYF.

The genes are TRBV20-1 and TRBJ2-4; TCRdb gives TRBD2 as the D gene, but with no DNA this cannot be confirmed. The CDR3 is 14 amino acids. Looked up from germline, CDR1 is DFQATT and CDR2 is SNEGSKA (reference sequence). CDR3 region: CSAPPLAPADIQYF.

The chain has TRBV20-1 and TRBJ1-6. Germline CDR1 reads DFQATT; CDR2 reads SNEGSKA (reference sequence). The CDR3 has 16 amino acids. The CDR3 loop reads CSARDSGPSYNSPLHF.

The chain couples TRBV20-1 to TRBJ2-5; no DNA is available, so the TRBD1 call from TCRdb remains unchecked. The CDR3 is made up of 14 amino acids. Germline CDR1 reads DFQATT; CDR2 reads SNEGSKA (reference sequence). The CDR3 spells CSAGERTQAETQYF.

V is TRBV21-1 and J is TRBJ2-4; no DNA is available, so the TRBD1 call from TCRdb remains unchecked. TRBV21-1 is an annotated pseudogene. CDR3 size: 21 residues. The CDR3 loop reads CASTSTHRDRVHGMTKNIQYF.

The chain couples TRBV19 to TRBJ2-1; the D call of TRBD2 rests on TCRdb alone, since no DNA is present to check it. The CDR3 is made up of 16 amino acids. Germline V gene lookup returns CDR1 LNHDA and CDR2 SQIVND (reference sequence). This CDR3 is CASSTPAPGVNNEQSF.

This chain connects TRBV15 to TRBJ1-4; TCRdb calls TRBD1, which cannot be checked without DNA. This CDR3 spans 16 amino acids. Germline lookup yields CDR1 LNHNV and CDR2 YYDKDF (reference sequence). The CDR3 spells CATSPLTGPTNEKLFF.

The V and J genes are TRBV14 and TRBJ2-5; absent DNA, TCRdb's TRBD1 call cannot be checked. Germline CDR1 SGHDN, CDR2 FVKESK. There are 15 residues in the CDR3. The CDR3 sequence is CASSRQGAVVETQYF.

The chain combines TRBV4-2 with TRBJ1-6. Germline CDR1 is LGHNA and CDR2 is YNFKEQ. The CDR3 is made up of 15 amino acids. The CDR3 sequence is CASSQDQPSNSPLHF.

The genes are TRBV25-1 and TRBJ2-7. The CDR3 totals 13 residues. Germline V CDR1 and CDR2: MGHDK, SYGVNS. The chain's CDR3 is CASSDEYSYEQYF.

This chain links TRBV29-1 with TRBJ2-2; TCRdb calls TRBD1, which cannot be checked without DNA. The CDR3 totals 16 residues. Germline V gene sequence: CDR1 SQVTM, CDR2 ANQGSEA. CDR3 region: CSALGVQGARTGELFF.

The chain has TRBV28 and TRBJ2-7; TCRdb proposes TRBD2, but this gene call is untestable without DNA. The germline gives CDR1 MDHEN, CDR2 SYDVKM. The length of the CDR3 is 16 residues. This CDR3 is CASSQGLAGRSYEQYF. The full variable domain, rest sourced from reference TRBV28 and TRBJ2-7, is DVKVTQSSRYLVKRTGEKVFLECVQDMDHENMFWYRQDPGLGLRLIYFSYDVKMKEKGDIPEGYSVSREKKERFSLILESASTNQTSMYLCASSQGLAGRSYEQYFGPGTRLTVT.

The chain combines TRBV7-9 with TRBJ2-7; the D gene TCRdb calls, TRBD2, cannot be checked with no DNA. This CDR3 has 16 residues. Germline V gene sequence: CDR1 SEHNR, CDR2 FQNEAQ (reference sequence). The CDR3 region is CASSLMGASGLYEQYF.

The CDR3: CASTGTIYNEQFF. The chain uses TRBV6-5 and TRBJ2-1; TCRdb selects TRBD2, and the lack of DNA leaves this call unchecked. Germline loops: CDR1 MNHEY, CDR2 SVGAGI. This CDR3 spans 13 amino acids.

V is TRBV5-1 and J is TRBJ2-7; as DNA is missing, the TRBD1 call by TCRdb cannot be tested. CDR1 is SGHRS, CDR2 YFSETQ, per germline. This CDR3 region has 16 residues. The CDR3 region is CASSYDRGGPYYEQYF. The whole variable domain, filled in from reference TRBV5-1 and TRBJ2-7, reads KAGVTQTPRYLIKTRGQQVTLSCSPISGHRSVSWYQQTPGQGLQFLFEYFSETQRNKGNFPGRFSGRQFSNSRSEMNVSTLELGDSALYLCASSYDRGGPYYEQYFGPGTRLTVT.

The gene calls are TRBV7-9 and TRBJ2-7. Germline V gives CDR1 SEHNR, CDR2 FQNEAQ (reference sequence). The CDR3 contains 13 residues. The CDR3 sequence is CASSLRASYEQYF.

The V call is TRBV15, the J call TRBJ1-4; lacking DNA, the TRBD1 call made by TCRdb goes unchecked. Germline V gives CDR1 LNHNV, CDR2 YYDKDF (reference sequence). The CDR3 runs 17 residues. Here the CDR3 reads CATSRDRRGATNEKLFF. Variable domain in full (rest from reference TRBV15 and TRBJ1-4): DAMVIQNPRYQVTQFGKPVTLSCSQTLNHNVMYWYQQKSSQAPKLLFHYYDKDFNNEADTPDNFQSRRPNTSFCFLDIRSPGLGDTAMYLCATSRDRRGATNEKLFFGSGTQLSVL.

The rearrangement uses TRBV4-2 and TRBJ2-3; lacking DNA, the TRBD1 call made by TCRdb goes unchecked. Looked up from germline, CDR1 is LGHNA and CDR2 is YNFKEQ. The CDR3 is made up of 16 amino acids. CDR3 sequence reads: CASSQVPGQGTDTQYF.

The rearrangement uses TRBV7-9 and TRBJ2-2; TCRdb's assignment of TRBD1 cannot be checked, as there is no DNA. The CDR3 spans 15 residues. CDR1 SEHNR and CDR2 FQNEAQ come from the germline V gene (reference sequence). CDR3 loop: CASSDDRENTGELFF.

CDR3 region: CASSLLGGLAGAEQFF. The rearrangement uses TRBV7-8 and TRBJ2-1; lacking DNA, the TRBD2 call made by TCRdb goes unchecked. Germline CDR1 is SGHVS and CDR2 is FQNEAQ. The CDR3 sequence is 16 residues long.